These T cell receptor beta chains were read from a single sample in a study of tumor-infiltrating lymphocytes in primary liver carcinoma. TCRdb re-called the multiplex PCR reads through MiXCR, storing one row per CDR3 protein. The profile shows about 29,000 distinct CDR3 sequences, about 79% of them singletons. The sequencing input was liver tumor tissue from sampling region 5. The receptors were sampled from a man in his forties or fifties with primary liver carcinoma and hepatitis B virus infection. Each CDR3 is given without its conserved first and last residue.

V gene	J gene	CDR3 protein
TRBV11-1	TRBJ2-3	ASSPGLAGADTHF
TRBV6-2/TRBV6-3	TRBJ1-2	ASTGARGYN
TRBV5-5	TRBJ2-1	SSSPGQGSFNEQF
TRBV6-5	TRBJ2-1	ASADAGGQF
TRBV11-2	TRBJ2-5	ACSQTPGWGKEAQN
TRBV18	TRBJ2-2	ASSPRGLNTGELF
TRBV4-1	TRBJ2-5	SSSQDPRPGQGETQY
TRBV11-2	TRBJ2-1	ASSPGTSSYNEQF
TRBV5-4	TRBJ1-5	ASSLGGGGSNQPQP
TRBV4-1	TRBJ2-7	ARSQGTSDYEQY
TRBV7-9	TRBJ2-3	ASSTDDLLAGGPRTDTQY
TRBV11-2	TRBJ2-3	ACSLTPLAIDTQY
TRBV5-5	TRBJ2-7	ASSLERWIYEQY
TRBV6-2/TRBV6-3	TRBJ1-1	ACSYPELNTESF
TRBV11-1	TRBJ2-2	VSCSTGVTGELF
TRBV11-2	TRBJ2-2	ANSLTDTGGLF
TRBV6-2/TRBV6-3	TRBJ2-7	ASNNGVCEQY
TRBV6-4	TRBJ2-3	ASSPGQGTDTQY
TRBV6-5	TRBJ2-1	ASTDAGRQF
TRBV13	TRBJ2-2	ASSRLGTGELF
TRBV5-1	TRBJ2-6	ANSWGQNSGTNVLT
TRBV14	TRBJ2-7	ASSQADRVRSYEQC
TRBV12-3/TRBV12-4	TRBJ1-5	VSSFGHGSYQPQH